The present entry profiles one TCR beta chain with its context. No antigen is known for it. Within one base of it there is no much larger clone, and no base qualities were kept. The data derive from a study of T cell responses to AZD1222 COVID-19 vaccine (TCRdb year 2021). Regarding the complete study: A total of approximately 230 trial participants underwent TCR sequencing, of whom approximately 210 received two doses of AZD1222 and 26 received two doses of the MenACWY control vaccine. Trial participants were enrolled by age into subgroups of 18-55, 56-69 and 70-plus years, and around 150, 29 and 61 TCR-sequenced participants, respectively, were included in these subgroups. Results the study describes overall, beyond this receptor: Conclusions about previously exposed vaccinees are limited, since just a handful of AZD1222 recipients were seropositive for SARS-CoV-2 at baseline. Reportedly, almost half of the unique spike-specific TCRs recognized epitopes lying outside the regions that are mutated in the B.1.351 and B.1.1.7 variants. Participants were mostly white British and included more females than males, and it was suggested by the authors that clonal diversity may have been underestimated. Because no samples from the day 14 peak response were available, repertoires could be characterized only after the peak T cell response. Spike-specific TCR breadth and depth rose significantly after two AZD1222 doses compared with day 0 and with MenACWY recipients. In the small 56-69-year group, the increase in depth fell short of significance, most likely because of low power. The vaccine-associated CD4 TCRs covered the entire spike protein, and the dominant responses fell in regions 160-218 and 743-854.

The sample's time point label is to be understood as: about 28 days (+/-7) after the second vaccine dose. AZD1222 recipients given second doses at about 4 weeks or at about 12 weeks were pooled, since spike-specific TCR depth and breadth were not found to differ between the two schedules. Vaccinee samples came from UK trials COV001 and COV002, including a single-blind randomized controlled phase 2/3 trial of AZD1222 (ChAdOx1 nCoV-19) in healthy adults. For TCRbeta chain sequencing, PBMC samples were collected from trial participants at day 0 and at day 28 after the second dose. The CDR3 regions of human TCRbeta chains were analyzed by immunosequencing. The published analysis was carried out like this. TCRs in the repertoires were matched against a reference library of SARS-CoV-2-specific TCRs that had been generated with the MIRA antigen-specificity platform. Breadth was defined as the fraction of unique TCRs that were SARS-CoV-2-associated. Depth was defined as the fraction of total T cells that were SARS-CoV-2-associated. Using the MIRA data, each spike-specific TCR was mapped to the spike region that the TCR reacts to and placed in a CD4 or CD8 class. Log10-transformed breadth and depth values were compared by one-way ANOVA with Sidak's multiple comparisons tests. TCRdb took over this immuneACCESS table, retaining in-frame rearrangements with V and J assigned. Such tables are incomplete; in checked studies, under half of the missing clones stem from an unresolved V gene, and the remainder is unexplained. The V and J calls and clone size are taken from that table; D and trimming were inferred from the DNA. The sample table holds about 110,000 clones, of which 90% were seen once. Around 8% of the sample lies in the top ten.

A distance of 3 bases separates the germline ends of V and J, which lose 1 base and 2 bases respectively. The CDR3 goes from the cysteine to the phenylalanine over 12 residues. Only CDR3 DNA is held: 36 bases, read in frame from base 1. This sequence uses TRBV12-3 or TRBV12-4 and TRBJ2-7, with the D segment identity uncertain. The TCR comes from an adult who received the AZD1222 COVID-19 vaccine. The source was peripheral blood, collected 28 days after the second AZD1222 dose. In nucleotides, the sequence is TGTGCCAGCAGTTTAGAAACCTACGAGCAGTACTTC. Its protein reads: CASSLETYEQYF.